This T cell receptor (beta chain) was recovered during a study of blood T cell repertoires in COVID-19. This CDR3 is built from 15 residues. This clone has more than one count but fewer than ten. The method was immunoSEQ multiplex PCR; TCRdb's version includes in-frame clones alone and lacks a portion of them. The sample has roughly 200,000 clones, 84% seen once. The J gene is TRBJ1-2, the V gene TRBV12-2. TRBV12-2 counts as a pseudogene. Sequencing was done on a sample of peripheral blood. This sequence originates from a woman in her 70s with active or convalescent COVID-19. In DNA form, the CDR3 reads TGTGCAAGTCGCCCTAAGTGCCCGGTGGAGGGTGGCTACACCTTC. This gives the protein CASRPKCPVEGGYTF.